The T cell receptor beta chain described here comes from a study of control samples from healthy donors and cancer patients. This CDR3 comprises 13 residues. The germline CDR1 and CDR2 sequences are MNHNS and SASEGT. Trimming pared 2 bases from V and 8 bases from J, leaving 12 bases between. Data came from immunoSEQ multiplex PCR; TCRdb stores just in-frame clones and leaves some out. The sample yields approximately 150,000 clones, roughly 90% seen once. The clonotype comes from a man between 45 and 60 years old with head and neck cancer. The rearrangement links TRBV6-1 to TRBJ2-5; the D call may be TRBD1 or TRBD2 (6 bases each). Sequenced material: PBMCs. The CDR3 protein is CASSELGGRTQYF. As DNA, the CDR3 is TGTGCCAGCAGTGAACTTGGGGGGCGAACCCAGTACTTC.